The subject of this entry is one T cell receptor (beta chain). Its antigen is unidentified. Trimming pared 3 bases from V and 7 bases from J, leaving 13 bases between. The CDR3 length is 14 residues. TCRdb ran MiXCR on the 5' RACE reads and lists one entry per CDR3 protein. The sample lists approximately 150,000 distinct CDR3 sequences; around 13% were seen once. The sample originates from a study of T-cell memory formation after mild COVID-19. Study results and limitations: Pre-infection memory harbored some responding clones, suggesting cross-reactive memory joined. Still unconfirmed is whether the second-wave clones peaking on day 37 recognized SARS-CoV-2.

V is TRBV12-3 or TRBV12-4 and J is TRBJ2-1, with D perhaps TRBD2 (7 bases). The TCR comes from an adult woman who had mild COVID-19 (a few samples of this study predate the infection). Cell type and time point are not known. Material for sequencing was PBMCs or a T cell subset sorted from them (not recorded which). Here the CDR3 reads CASSFWGGRNEQFF. CDR3 nucleotides: TGTGCCAGCAGTTTCTGGGGGGGCAGGAATGAGCAGTTCTTC.